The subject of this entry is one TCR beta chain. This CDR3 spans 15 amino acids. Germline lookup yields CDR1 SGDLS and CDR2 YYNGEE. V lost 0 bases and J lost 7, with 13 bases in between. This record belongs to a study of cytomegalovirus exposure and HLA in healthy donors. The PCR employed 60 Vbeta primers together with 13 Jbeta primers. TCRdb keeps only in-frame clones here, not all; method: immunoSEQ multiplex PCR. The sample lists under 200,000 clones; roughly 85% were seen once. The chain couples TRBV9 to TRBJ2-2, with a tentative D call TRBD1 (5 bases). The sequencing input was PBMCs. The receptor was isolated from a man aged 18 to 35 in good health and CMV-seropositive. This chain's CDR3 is CASSVGVGRGGELFF. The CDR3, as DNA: TGTGCCAGCAGCGTAGGTGTGGGGCGAGGCGGGGAGCTGTTTTTT.